The 3 T cell receptor beta chains in this list originate from one sample, sequenced in a study of T cell responses to AZD1222 COVID-19 vaccine. The assay was immunoSEQ multiplex PCR, and TCRdb's table has in-frame clones only and misses some. Seen here are tens of thousands of clones, over 80% observed once, and the top ten hold around a tenth. The sample consisted of peripheral blood, taken 28 days after the second AZD1222 dose. Receptor source: an adult who received the AZD1222 COVID-19 vaccine.

This clone was counted a single time. This chain uses TRBV6-5 with TRBJ2-1; TRBD2 agrees at 16 bases. This CDR3 is 14 amino acids long. The ends lost 5 bases at V and 10 bases at J; junction bases unmatched: 2. Germline V gene lookup returns CDR1 MNHEY and CDR2 SVGAGI. The DNA for the CDR3 is TGTGCCAGCAGTCCGGGACTAGCGGGAGGGGAGCAGTTCTTC. It yields the protein CASSPGLAGGEQFF.

Here the CDR3 DNA reads TGTGCCAGCAGCTTAGTGGTGCTAGCGGGGTTCACCGGGGAGCTGTTTTTT. Translating it yields CASSLVVLAGFTGELFF. The chain recombines TRBV7-8 with TRBJ2-2; 9 nucleotides line up with TRBD2. The germline CDR1 and CDR2 sequences are SGHVS and FQNEAQ. The CDR3 is made up of 17 amino acids. V was pared by 1 base and J by 4 bases, with 7 bases of the junction left unmatched.

This sequence joins TRBV7-3 and TRBJ2-7; 7 nucleotides agree with TRBD1. V shed 3 bases, J shed 2 bases, and the junction held 7 bases outside the gene matches. CDR3 length equals 15 residues. The germline V gene has CDR1 SGHTA and CDR2 FQGTGA. The CDR3 here is CASSLGQPPTYEQYF. As DNA, the CDR3 is TGTGCCAGCAGCTTGGGACAGCCACCTACCTACGAGCAGTACTTC.